Listed below are T cell receptor beta chains from one sample, sequenced in a study of glioma-infiltrating T cells. TCRdb called the multiplex PCR reads again in MiXCR, with one record for every CDR3 protein. The data show some 90,000 distinct CDR3 sequences, about 37% seen once. What was sequenced was glioma tissue, nonneoplastic brain tissue, or PBMCs (not recorded which). These receptors were collected from a human donor with low-grade glioma or glioblastoma, undergoing nonglioma brain surgery, or in good health (not recorded which). Each CDR3 is given with its conserved first and last residue. The D gene is left open where the match is weak. Where a row states a size, it is once, few, many or the class of an expanded clone; other rows omit it.

>many|TRBV29-1|TRBJ2-1|-
TGCAGCGTCCCCGACTTCAATGAGCAGTTCTTC
CSVPDFNEQFF
>many|TRBV27|TRBJ2-1|-
TGTGCCAGCAGTTGGGGGACAAACAATGAGCAGTTCTTC
CASSWGTNNEQFF
>-|TRBV6-1|TRBJ2-3|-
TGTGCCAGCAGTGCCCCTAGGCGTTCGGGCACAGGTACGCAGTACTTT
CASSAPRRSGTGTQYF
>many|TRBV7-9|TRBJ2-2|-
TGTGCCAGCAGCTTAGGTAGCGGCTACACCGGGGAGCTGTTTTTT
CASSLGSGYTGELFF
>many|TRBV2|TRBJ1-5|-
TGTGCCAGCAGTGCAGTAGGGCCGAATCAGCCCCAGCATTTT
CASSAVGPNQPQHF
>-|TRBV7-2|TRBJ2-5|-
TGTGCCAGCAGCAACCCGGAAGTGACCCAGAACTTC
CASSNPEVTQNF
>-|TRBV7-9|TRBJ2-3|TRBD1
TGTGCCAGCAGTGAGGGACAGGGGAGACCAGATACGCAGTATTTT
CASSEGQGRPDTQYF
>-|TRBV19|TRBJ2-5|TRBD2
TGTGCCAGTAGTACAAGGACTAGCGTCACAGAGACCCAGTACTTC
CASSTRTSVTETQYF
>many|TRBV28|TRBJ2-7|TRBD1
TGTGCCAGCAGTTCTCGGACAGGGATTGCGACGACGCACTTC
CASSSRTGIATTHF
>-|TRBV20-1|TRBJ1-1|-
TGCAGTGCTGGAGAAAGACTGATCACGAACACTGAAGCTTTCTTT
CSAGERLITNTEAFF
>once|TRBV6-2/TRBV6-3|TRBJ1-4|-
TGTGCCAGCAGTTACGTCAGGTACCTACGCGAAAAACTGTTTTTT
CASSYVRYLREKLFF
>many|TRBV7-8|TRBJ2-5|TRBD2
TGTGCCAGCAGCTTAAGCGGACTAGCGGCGTACCAAGAGACCCAGTACTTC
CASSLSGLAAYQETQYF
>-|TRBV6-2/TRBV6-3|TRBJ1-2|-
TGTGCCAGCTCCAAGACACGATCCTATGGCTGCACCTTC
CASSKTRSYGCTF
>many|TRBV5-1|TRBJ1-1|-
TGCGCCAGCAGCTTGGTTTCAGCCGTAAACACTGAAGCTTTCTTT
CASSLVSAVNTEAFF
>many|TRBV20-1|TRBJ2-1|TRBD2
TGCAGCCTTAGCGGGGGGGATTACAATGAGCAGTTCTTC
CSLSGGDYNEQFF
>-|TRBV5-5|TRBJ2-5|-
TGTGCCAGCAGCTTGGGGATCGCACAGGAAGAGACCCAGTACTTC
CASSLGIAQEETQYF
>-|TRBV20-1|TRBJ1-2|-
TGCAGTGCTGGATTGTTAGGGGATCATGGCTACACCTTC
CSAGLLGDHGYTF
>many|TRBV7-9|TRBJ2-3|TRBD2
TGTGCCAGCAGCATTAGCGGGAGTCGGACAGATACGCAGTATTTT
CASSISGSRTDTQYF
>-|TRBV6-1|TRBJ2-2|-
TGTGCCAGCAGGGCAGGACAGACCGGGGAGCTGTTTTTT
CASRAGQTGELFF
>many|TRBV29-1|TRBJ2-3|-
TGCAGCGTTGCTGGAGGGGCTAGCACAGATACGCAGTATTTT
CSVAGGASTDTQYF
>once|TRBV28|TRBJ2-1|-
TGTGCCATCACCCTCCCCTCCTATGAGCAGTTCTTC
CAITLPSYEQFF
>-|TRBV28|TRBJ1-1|-
TGTGCCAGCAGACCAACCCGACGGGGGATTGAAACTTTCTTT
CASRPTRRGIETFF
>many|TRBV7-9|TRBJ1-3|-
TGTGCCAGCAGCTTGGTCACAAGGGGAGGAAACACCATATATTTT
CASSLVTRGGNTIYF
>many|TRBV5-1|TRBJ2-5|TRBD1
TGCGCCAGCACCGTGCAGGACAGGGGAGACGAGACCCAGTACTTC
CASTVQDRGDETQYF
>many|TRBV6-2/TRBV6-3|TRBJ2-1|TRBD1
TGTGCCAGCAGTTACTTTGGGGACAGGGTCTACAATGAGCAGTTCTTC
CASSYFGDRVYNEQFF
>many|TRBV10-3|TRBJ2-3|TRBD2
TGTGCCATCAGCGTACTAGCGGGGGCCGGAGATACGCAGTATTTT
CAISVLAGAGDTQYF
>many|TRBV6-6|TRBJ1-1|-
TGTGCCAGCAGTTACTCCCGATGGCAAGAGAACACTGAAGCTTTCTTT
CASSYSRWQENTEAFF
>many|TRBV28|TRBJ2-3|TRBD2
TGTGCCAGCAGCTTCCCTGCTAGCGGGGGCTCAGATACGCAGTATTTT
CASSFPASGGSDTQYF
>once|TRBV28|TRBJ2-3|-
TGTGCCAGCAGTTCGTACAGGGCGGCAGACACTCAGTATTTT
CASSSYRAADTQYF